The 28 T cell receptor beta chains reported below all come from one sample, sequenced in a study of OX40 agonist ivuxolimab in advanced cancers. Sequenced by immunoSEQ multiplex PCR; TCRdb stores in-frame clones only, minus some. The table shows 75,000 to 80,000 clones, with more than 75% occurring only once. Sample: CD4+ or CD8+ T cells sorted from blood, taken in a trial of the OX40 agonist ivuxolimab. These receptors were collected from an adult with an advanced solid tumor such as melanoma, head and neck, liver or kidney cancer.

The CDR3 DNA reads TGTGCCAGTAGTTGGGGGAATGAGCAGTTCTTC. Its protein product is CASSWGNEQFF. The chain is built from TRBV19 and TRBJ2-1, with D tentatively TRBD1 or TRBD2 (5 bases each). The V gene's germline CDR1 is LNHDA and CDR2 SQIVND (reference sequence). V gave up 5 bases and J gave up 7 bases, with 6 bases separating them. The CDR3 is 11 amino acids.

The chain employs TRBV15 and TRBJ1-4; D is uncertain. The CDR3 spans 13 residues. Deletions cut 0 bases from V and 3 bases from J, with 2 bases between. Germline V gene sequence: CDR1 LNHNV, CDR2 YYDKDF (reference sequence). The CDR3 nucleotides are TGTGCCACCAGCAGAGATCCTAATGAAAAACTGTTTTTT. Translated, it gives CATSRDPNEKLFF.

CDR3 bases: TGTGCCAGCAGCTTTCAAAATCCCATGGAGGGGGCTGATTATCAGCCCCAGCATTTT. Residues: CASSFQNPMEGADYQPQHF. The chain joins TRBV5-6 to TRBJ1-5, with TRBD1 matching 7 bases. V shed 2 bases, J shed 5 bases, and the junction held 19 bases outside the gene matches. Per germline, CDR1 SGHDT and CDR2 YYEEEE. The CDR3 has 19 amino acids.

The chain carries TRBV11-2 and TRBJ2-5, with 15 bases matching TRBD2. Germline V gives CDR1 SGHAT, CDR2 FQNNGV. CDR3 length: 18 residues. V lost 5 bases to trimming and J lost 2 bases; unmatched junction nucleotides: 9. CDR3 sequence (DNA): TGTGCCAGCAGCACTCGGACTAGCGGGGGGGTGCGACAAGAGACCCAGTACTTC. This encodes CASSTRTSGGVRQETQYF.

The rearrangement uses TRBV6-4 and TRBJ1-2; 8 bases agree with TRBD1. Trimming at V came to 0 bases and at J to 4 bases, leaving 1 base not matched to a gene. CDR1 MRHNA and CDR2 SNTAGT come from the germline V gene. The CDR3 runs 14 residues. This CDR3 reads CASSDSGTGYGYTF. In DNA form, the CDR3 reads TGTGCCAGCAGTGACTCTGGGACAGGCTATGGCTACACCTTC.

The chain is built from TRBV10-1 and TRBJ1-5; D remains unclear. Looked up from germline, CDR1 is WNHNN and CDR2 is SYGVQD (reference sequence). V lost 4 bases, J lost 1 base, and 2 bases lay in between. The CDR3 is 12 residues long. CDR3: CASSASNQPQHF. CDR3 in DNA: TGCGCCAGCAGTGCGAGCAATCAGCCCCAGCATTTT.

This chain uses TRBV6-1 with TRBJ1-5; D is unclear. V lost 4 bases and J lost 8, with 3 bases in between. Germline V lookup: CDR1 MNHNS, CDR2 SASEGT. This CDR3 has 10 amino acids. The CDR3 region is CASSVEPQHF. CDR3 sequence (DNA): TGTGCCAGCAGTGTAGAGCCCCAGCATTTT.

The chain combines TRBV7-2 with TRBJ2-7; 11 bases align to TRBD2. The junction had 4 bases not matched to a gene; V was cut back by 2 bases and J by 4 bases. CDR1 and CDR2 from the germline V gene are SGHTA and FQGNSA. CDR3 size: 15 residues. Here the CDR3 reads CASSLRLAGGYEQYF. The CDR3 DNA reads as TGTGCCAGCAGCTTAAGGCTAGCGGGAGGTTACGAGCAGTACTTC.

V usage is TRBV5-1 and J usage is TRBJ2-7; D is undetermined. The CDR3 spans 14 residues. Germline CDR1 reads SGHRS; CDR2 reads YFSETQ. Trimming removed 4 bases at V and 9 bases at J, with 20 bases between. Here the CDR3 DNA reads TGCGCCAGCAGCCTAAACCGGGCCCAAACGCGGCAGTACTTC. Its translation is CASSLNRAQTRQYF.

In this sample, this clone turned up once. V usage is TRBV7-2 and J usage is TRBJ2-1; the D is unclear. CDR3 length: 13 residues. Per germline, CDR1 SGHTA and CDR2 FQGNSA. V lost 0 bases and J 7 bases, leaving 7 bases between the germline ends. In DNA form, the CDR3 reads TGTGCCAGCAGCTTAGCGCTGGAGAATGAGCAGTTCTTC. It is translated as CASSLALENEQFF.

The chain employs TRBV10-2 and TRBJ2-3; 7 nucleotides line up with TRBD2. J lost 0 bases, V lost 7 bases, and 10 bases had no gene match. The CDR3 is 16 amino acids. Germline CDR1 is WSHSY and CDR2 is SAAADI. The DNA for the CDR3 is TGCGCCAGCAAAGAGCGGGGAGGCTTGAGCACAGATACGCAGTATTTT. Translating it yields CASKERGGLSTDTQYF.

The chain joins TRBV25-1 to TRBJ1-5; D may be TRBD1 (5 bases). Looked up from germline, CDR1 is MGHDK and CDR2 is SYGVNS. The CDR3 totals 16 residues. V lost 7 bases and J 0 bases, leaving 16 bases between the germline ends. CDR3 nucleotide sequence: TGTGCCAGCATCCCGCCGGGGGGTTATAGCAATCAGCCCCAGCATTTT. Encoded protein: CASIPPGGYSNQPQHF.

The DNA of the CDR3 is TGTGCCAGCTCCGAGGGGCAGGGCCCCTATGGCTACACCTTC. Translating gives CASSEGQGPYGYTF. The rearrangement uses TRBV28 and TRBJ1-2; tentatively, D is TRBD1 (5 bases). V gave up 8 bases and J gave up 4 bases, with 17 bases separating them. Germline V lookup: CDR1 MDHEN, CDR2 SYDVKM. The CDR3 has 14 residues.

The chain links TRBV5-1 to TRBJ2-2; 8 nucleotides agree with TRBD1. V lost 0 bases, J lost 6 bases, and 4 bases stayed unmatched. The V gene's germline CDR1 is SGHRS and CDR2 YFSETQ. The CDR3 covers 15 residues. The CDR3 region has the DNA TGCGCCAGCAGCTTGGGACAGGGGATGGCCGGGGAGCTGTTTTTT. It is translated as CASSLGQGMAGELFF.

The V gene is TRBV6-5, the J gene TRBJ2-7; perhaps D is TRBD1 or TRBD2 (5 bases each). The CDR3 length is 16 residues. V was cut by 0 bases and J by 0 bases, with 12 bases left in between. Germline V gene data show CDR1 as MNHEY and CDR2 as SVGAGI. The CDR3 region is CASSYSRRGPSYEQYF. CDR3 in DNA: TGTGCCAGCAGTTACTCTCGCCGGGGCCCCTCCTACGAGCAGTACTTC.

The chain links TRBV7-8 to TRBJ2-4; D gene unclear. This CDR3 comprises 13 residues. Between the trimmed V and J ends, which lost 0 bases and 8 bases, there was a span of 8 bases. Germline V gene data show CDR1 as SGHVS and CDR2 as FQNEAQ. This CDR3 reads CASSLAPRHIQYF. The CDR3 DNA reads TGTGCCAGCAGCTTAGCGCCCCGACACATTCAGTACTTC.

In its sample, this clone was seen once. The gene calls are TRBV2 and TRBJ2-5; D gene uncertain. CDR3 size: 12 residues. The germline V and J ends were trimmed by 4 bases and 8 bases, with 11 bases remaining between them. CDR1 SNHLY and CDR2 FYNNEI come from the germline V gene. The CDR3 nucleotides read TGTGCCAGCAGTGGAACTGCCTACACCCAGTACTTC. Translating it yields CASSGTAYTQYF.

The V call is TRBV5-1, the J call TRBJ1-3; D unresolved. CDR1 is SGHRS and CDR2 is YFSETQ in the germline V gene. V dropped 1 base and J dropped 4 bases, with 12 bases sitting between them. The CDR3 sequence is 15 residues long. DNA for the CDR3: TGCGCCAGCAGCTTGAGCGTAGGGAGAGGAAACACCATATATTTT. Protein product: CASSLSVGRGNTIYF. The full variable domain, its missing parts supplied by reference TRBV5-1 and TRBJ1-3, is KAGVTQTPRYLIKTRGQQVTLSCSPISGHRSVSWYQQTPGQGLQFLFEYFSETQRNKGNFPGRFSGRQFSNSRSEMNVSTLELGDSALYLCASSLSVGRGNTIYFGEGSWLTVV.

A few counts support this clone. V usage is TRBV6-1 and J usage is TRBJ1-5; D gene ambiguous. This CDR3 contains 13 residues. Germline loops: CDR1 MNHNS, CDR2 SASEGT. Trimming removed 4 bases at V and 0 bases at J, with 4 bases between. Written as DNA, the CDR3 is TGTGCCAGCAGTGTTGGTAGCAATCAGCCCCAGCATTTT. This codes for CASSVGSNQPQHF.

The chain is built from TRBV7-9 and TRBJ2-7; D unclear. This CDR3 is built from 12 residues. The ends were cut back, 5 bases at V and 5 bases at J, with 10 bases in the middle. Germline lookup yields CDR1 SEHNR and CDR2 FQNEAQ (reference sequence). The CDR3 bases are TGTGCCAGCAGCCCGGGTATCCACGAGCAGTACTTC. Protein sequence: CASSPGIHEQYF.

As DNA, the CDR3 is TGTGCCAGCAGCCCCCAAGGACAGGGCCAAACCGGGGAGCTGTTTTTT. Its translation is CASSPQGQGQTGELFF. The chain couples TRBV4-2 to TRBJ2-2; 8 bases are a match to TRBD1. V shed 4 bases, J shed 5 bases, and the junction held 9 bases outside the gene matches. The CDR3 consists of 16 residues. CDR1 is LGHNA and CDR2 is YNFKEQ in the germline V gene.

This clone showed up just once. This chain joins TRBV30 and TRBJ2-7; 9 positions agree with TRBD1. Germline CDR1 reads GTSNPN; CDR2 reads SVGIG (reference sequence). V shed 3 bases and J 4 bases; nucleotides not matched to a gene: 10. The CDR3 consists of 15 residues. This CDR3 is CAWRSPDRGAYEQYF. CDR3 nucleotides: TGTGCCTGGAGGTCCCCGGACAGGGGAGCTTACGAGCAGTACTTC.

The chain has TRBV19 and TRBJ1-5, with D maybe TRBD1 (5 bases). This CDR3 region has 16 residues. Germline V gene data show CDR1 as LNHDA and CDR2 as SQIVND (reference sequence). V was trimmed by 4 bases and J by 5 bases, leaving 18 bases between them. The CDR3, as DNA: TGTGCCAGTAGTACACGAGTCCGGGGGTACGATCAGCCCCAGCATTTT. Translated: CASSTRVRGYDQPQHF.

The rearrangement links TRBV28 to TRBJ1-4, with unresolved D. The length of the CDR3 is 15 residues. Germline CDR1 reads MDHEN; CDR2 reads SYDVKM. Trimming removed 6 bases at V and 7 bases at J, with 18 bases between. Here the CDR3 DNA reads TGTGCCAGCAGCTGGGCCGGGAATCAAGTTGAAAAACTGTTTTTT. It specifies CASSWAGNQVEKLFF.

The DNA of the CDR3 is TGTGCCAGCAGTTACAGTAGGGACAGCAATCAGCCCCAGCATTTT. It encodes CASSYSRDSNQPQHF. The chain combines TRBV6-5 with TRBJ1-5, with a tentative D call TRBD1 (5 bases). CDR1 and CDR2 (germline): MNHEY, SVGAGI. V was cut by 2 bases and J by 1 base, with 9 bases left in between. The CDR3 sequence is 15 residues long.

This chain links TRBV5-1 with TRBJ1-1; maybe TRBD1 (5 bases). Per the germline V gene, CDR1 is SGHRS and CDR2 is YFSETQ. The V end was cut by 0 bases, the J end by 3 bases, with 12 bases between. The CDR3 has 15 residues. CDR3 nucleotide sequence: TGCGCCAGCAGCTTGGTATCCAGGGCGGACACTGAAGCTTTCTTT. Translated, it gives CASSLVSRADTEAFF.

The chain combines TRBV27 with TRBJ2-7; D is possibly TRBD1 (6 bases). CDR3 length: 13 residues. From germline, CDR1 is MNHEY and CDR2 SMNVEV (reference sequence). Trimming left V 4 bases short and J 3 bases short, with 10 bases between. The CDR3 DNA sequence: TGTGCCAGCAGTTGGACAGCCGGCTACGAGCAGTACTTC. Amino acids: CASSWTAGYEQYF.

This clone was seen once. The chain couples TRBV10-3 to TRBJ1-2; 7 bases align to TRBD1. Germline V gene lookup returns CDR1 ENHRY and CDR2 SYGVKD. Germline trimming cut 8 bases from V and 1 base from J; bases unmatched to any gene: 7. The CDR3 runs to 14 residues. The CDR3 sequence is CAIRGQSFNYGYTF. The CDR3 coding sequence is TGTGCCATCCGGGGACAGAGTTTTAACTATGGCTACACCTTC.